This paragraph covers one TCR beta chain sequence. Its antigen is currently unknown. This record comes from a study of shared clonotypes between healthy human individuals. The CDR3 is 14 residues long. The germline V gene encodes CDR1 SQVTM and CDR2 ANQGSEA. V was trimmed by 0 bases and J by 4 bases, leaving 13 bases between them. Study conclusions and caveats: Expectations were that clonotype sharing among donors would be affected by sequencing depth.

Using immunoSEQ multiplex PCR, the repertoire was profiled, and TCRdb retains in-frame clones only, with some absent. The data show a few million clones, roughly nine tenths seen once. V is TRBV29-1 and J is TRBJ2-7; D is tentatively TRBD1 or TRBD2 (5 bases each). Source material: naive CD4+ T cells sorted from blood. Subset reported: CD45RA+ positively selected. This sequence was found in a man between 18 and 35 years old in good health. The chain's CDR3 is CSVEDGGNPYEQYF. The DNA for the CDR3 is TGCAGCGTTGAAGATGGGGGAAACCCGTACGAGCAGTACTTC.